The TCR beta chain described here comes from a study of neurological immune-mediated disorders. MiXCR, applied by TCRdb to the 5' RACE reads, yields one record per CDR3 protein. The sample yields about 62,000 distinct CDR3 sequences, roughly 4% seen once. This clonotype was recorded many times. The TCR originated in a woman aged 45-59 years with multiple sclerosis. The material sequenced was PBMCs.

This CDR3 reads CASSAPGVAGVGYEQYF. As DNA, the CDR3 is TGTGCCAGCAGTGCCCCAGGGGTAGCGGGAGTTGGGTACGAGCAGTACTTC. The chain employs TRBV2 and TRBJ2-7; 9 bases are shared with TRBD2. The germline CDR1 and CDR2 sequences are SNHLY and FYNNEI. V shed 4 bases and J 4 bases; nucleotides not matched to a gene: 14. CDR3 size: 17 residues.